This TCR beta chain was captured by sequencing in a study of CD8+CD57+ T cells in acquired aplastic anemia. CDR1 is LGHNA and CDR2 is YSLEER in the germline V gene. V was shortened by 0 bases and J by 0 bases, with 12 bases between the two germline ends. CDR3 length: 17 amino acids. The template for TCR beta VDJ and CDR3 sequence profiling was genomic DNA. TCRdb redid the calling of the reads with MiXCR, one entry per CDR3 protein. This sample has hundreds of thousands of distinct CDR3 sequences; 60% to 80% occur once, and the top ten carry 3.5% to 4.5%. The sequence came from a human donor in good health, serving as a control. The sample taken for sequencing was sorted CD4+, CD8+, or CD8+CD57+ T cells (not recorded which) from PBMCs. This chain uses TRBV4-3 with TRBJ1-3; D is unresolved. DNA of the CDR3: TGCGCCAGCAGCCAAGATGGAAGCCCCGGCTCTGGAAACACCATATATTTT. This sequence encodes CASSQDGSPGSGNTIYF.